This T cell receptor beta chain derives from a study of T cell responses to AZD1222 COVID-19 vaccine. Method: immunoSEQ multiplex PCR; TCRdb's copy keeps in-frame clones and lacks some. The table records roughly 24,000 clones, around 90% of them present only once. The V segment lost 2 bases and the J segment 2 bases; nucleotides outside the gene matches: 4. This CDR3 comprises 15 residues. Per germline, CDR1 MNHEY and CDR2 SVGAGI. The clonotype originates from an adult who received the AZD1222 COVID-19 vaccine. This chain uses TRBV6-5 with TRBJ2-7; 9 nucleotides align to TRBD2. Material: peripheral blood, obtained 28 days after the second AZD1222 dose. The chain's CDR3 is CASSYAGGSPYEQYF. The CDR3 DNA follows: TGTGCCAGCAGTTACGCGGGGGGGAGCCCCTACGAGCAGTACTTC.